The 16 T cell receptor beta chains below all came from one sample that was sequenced in a study of blood T cell repertoires in COVID-19. This table comes from immunoSEQ multiplex PCR, and its TCRdb copy is limited to in-frame clones, with some not included. The data hold under 300,000 clones, with approximately 81% observed a single time. Sequencing used peripheral blood. Source of these receptors: a woman aged 60 to 75 with active or convalescent COVID-19.

The chain joins TRBV7-9 to TRBJ2-7; D uncertain. Trimming removed 5 bases from V and 4 bases from J, with 6 bases in between. The CDR3 covers 11 residues. Per germline, CDR1 SEHNR and CDR2 FQNEAQ (reference sequence). This chain's CDR3 is CASSRGYEQYF. CDR3 nucleotides: TGTGCCAGCAGCCGCGGTTACGAGCAGTACTTC.

This chain links TRBV10-3 with TRBJ2-7; a possible D gene is TRBD1 (5 bases). CDR3 length equals 13 residues. Germline assignment: CDR1 ENHRY and CDR2 SYGVKD. Trimming stripped 10 bases from V and 5 bases from J, with 18 bases between. The CDR3 sequence is CATQVGAENEQYF. In nucleotides, the CDR3 is TGTGCCACCCAGGTTGGGGCCGAGAACGAGCAGTACTTC.

V gene TRBV10-3 combines with J gene TRBJ1-2; 11 nucleotides line up with TRBD1. The CDR3 totals 13 residues. The ends lost 11 bases at V and 6 bases at J; junction bases unmatched: 8. Germline lookup yields CDR1 ENHRY and CDR2 SYGVKD. The CDR3 DNA sequence: TGTGCCGCTTGGGGACAGGGGGGGAATGGCTACACCTTC. Protein: CAAWGQGGNGYTF.

This chain joins TRBV18 and TRBJ1-2; 8 nucleotides align to TRBD1. V trimming: 3 bases; J trimming: 1 base; junction bases outside the gene matches: 4. The V gene's germline CDR1 is KGHSH and CDR2 LQKENI. This CDR3 has 15 residues. The CDR3 loop is CASSPGQAVNYGYTF. The DNA for the CDR3 is TGTGCCAGCTCACCGGGACAGGCGGTTAACTATGGCTACACCTTC.

This chain connects TRBV6-2 or TRBV6-3 to TRBJ1-2; possibly TRBD1 for D (5 bases). The germline gives CDR1 MNHEY, CDR2 SVGEGT. V lost 0 bases to trimming and J lost 4 bases, with 15 bases between them. This CDR3 has 16 amino acids. The CDR3 spells CASSYSSPTRGYGYTF. CDR3 DNA: TGTGCCAGCAGTTACTCGTCCCCCACAAGGGGCTATGGCTACACCTTC.

The rearrangement links TRBV3-1 (or the pseudogene TRBV3-2) to TRBJ2-3; 9 bases align to TRBD2. V was clipped by 4 bases and J by 2 bases; unmatched bases: 7. Germline V gives CDR1 LGHDT, CDR2 YNNKEL (reference sequence). There are 16 residues in the CDR3. This CDR3 reads CASSPQRGASTDTQYF. CDR3 DNA: TGTGCCAGCAGCCCACAGCGGGGGGCCTCCACAGATACGCAGTATTTT.

V and J are TRBV6-5 and TRBJ1-5, with a tentative D call TRBD1 (5 bases). CDR3 size: 14 residues. Germline CDR1 and CDR2: MNHEY and SVGAGI. V was cut by 4 bases and J by 3 bases, with 10 bases left in between. The CDR3 protein is CASSLTVNNQPQHF. DNA for the CDR3: TGTGCCAGCAGTTTGACAGTTAACAATCAGCCCCAGCATTTT.

The chain combines TRBV23-1 with TRBJ2-2; 8 bases agree with TRBD1. TRBV23-1 is assigned to the ORF class and has an uncertain function. The CDR3 has 17 amino acids. V was clipped by 2 bases and J by 5 bases; unmatched bases: 10. The CDR3 protein is CASSQPRRQGRTGELFF. DNA for the CDR3: TGCGCCAGCAGTCAACCCCGGAGACAGGGGCGTACCGGGGAGCTGTTTTTT.

The chain has TRBV10-3 and TRBJ2-1, with 13 bases aligning to TRBD2. The CDR3 contains 15 residues. The J segment lost 8 bases and the V segment lost 7 bases, leaving 8 bases of the junction unmatched. CDR1 and CDR2 from the germline V gene are ENHRY and SYGVKD. For the CDR3, the DNA is TGTGCCATCAAAGTCGGACTAGCGGGGGTGGATGAGCAGTTCTTC. Its protein product is CAIKVGLAGVDEQFF.

The gene calls are TRBV9 and TRBJ2-2; TRBD1 agrees at 9 bases. This CDR3 contains 15 residues. The junction had 6 bases not matched to a gene; V was cut back by 5 bases and J by 4 bases. In germline, CDR1 is SGDLS, CDR2 YYNGEE. The CDR3 spells CASRSRTGATGELFF. CDR3 nucleotide sequence: TGTGCCAGCAGATCACGGACAGGGGCCACCGGGGAGCTGTTTTTT.

The V call is TRBV14, the J call TRBJ2-5, with D possibly matching TRBD2 (6 bases). The germline V gene has CDR1 SGHDN and CDR2 FVKESK. The length of the CDR3 is 17 residues. The V end lost 4 bases, the J end lost 7 bases, and 25 bases lay between the germline ends. This CDR3 is CASSPPGLSRGFRTQYF. DNA of the CDR3: TGTGCCAGCAGCCCCCCGGGACTCTCTAGGGGTTTTAGGACCCAGTACTTC.

The rearrangement links TRBV19 to TRBJ2-7; 9 nucleotides align to TRBD1. Germline CDR1 LNHDA, CDR2 SQIVND (reference sequence). CDR3 size: 13 residues. Germline trimming cut 5 bases from V and 2 bases from J; bases unmatched to any gene: 1. The CDR3 is CASSGTGPYEQYF. CDR3 bases: TGTGCCAGTAGTGGGACAGGGCCCTACGAGCAGTACTTC. Using reference TRBV19 and TRBJ2-7 for the parts outside the CDR3, the full variable domain is DGGITQSPKYLFRKEGQNVTLSCEQNLNHDAMYWYRQDPGQGLRLIYYSQIVNDFQKGDIAEGYSVSREKKESFPLTVTSAQKNPTAFYLCASSGTGPYEQYFGPGTRLTVT.

The V and J genes are TRBV25-1 and TRBJ1-4; 9 positions agree with TRBD1. With V trimmed by 4 bases and J by 7 bases, 7 bases remained unmatched. The germline V gene has CDR1 MGHDK and CDR2 SYGVNS. The CDR3 consists of 15 residues. The CDR3 nucleotides are TGTGCCAGCAGTGTATACAGGGGGCGCGGTGAAAAACTGTTTTTT. Translation gives CASSVYRGRGEKLFF.

This chain connects TRBV19 to TRBJ1-6; D may be TRBD1 (5 bases). Deletions cut 6 bases from V and 6 bases from J, with 18 bases between. Germline loops: CDR1 LNHDA, CDR2 SQIVND (reference sequence). This CDR3 is 16 amino acids long. The CDR3 DNA is TGTGCCAGTAGCGTGGGGGGGTCGGGGGTTAATTCACCCCTCCACTTT. As protein: CASSVGGSGVNSPLHF.

The chain combines TRBV11-2 with TRBJ1-2; TRBD1 is a possible D gene (6 bases). Trimming shortened V by 8 bases and J by 7 bases, and 29 bases separated the two germline ends. The CDR3 loop spans 17 amino acids. CDR1 SGHAT and CDR2 FQNNGV come from the germline V gene. The CDR3 loop is CASYRGARGPMGSGYTF. CDR3 bases: TGTGCCAGCTATCGGGGGGCGCGCGGCCCTATGGGGTCTGGCTACACCTTC.

This chain uses TRBV3-1 (or the pseudogene TRBV3-2) with TRBJ1-1, with D possibly being TRBD1 (5 bases). Per germline, CDR1 LGHDT and CDR2 YNNKEL (reference sequence). This CDR3 spans 14 amino acids. The V gene lost 0 bases and the J gene lost 2 bases, with 7 bases spanning the gap. In DNA form, the CDR3 reads TGTGCCAGCAGCCAAGAGGGGGGTAACACTGAAGCTTTCTTT. It encodes CASSQEGGNTEAFF.